This TCR beta chain stems from a study of control samples from healthy donors and cancer patients. The assay was immunoSEQ multiplex PCR, and TCRdb's table has in-frame clones only and misses some. The repertoire has more than 85,000 clones, around 89% of them found once; the top ten carry 3.7%. Trimming removed 0 bases from V and 3 bases from J; junction bases left unmatched: 3. The CDR3 contains 15 residues. Germline lookup yields CDR1 SGHAT and CDR2 FQNNGV. In this sample, this clone turned up a few times. This chain joins TRBV11-2 and TRBJ2-7; 9 positions match TRBD1. The origin of this receptor is a woman aged 55 to 70 with lung cancer. The sample comprised PBMCs. The CDR3 bases are TGTGCCAGCAGCTTAGACCGGGACAGGGACTACGAGCAGTACTTC. Amino acids: CASSLDRDRDYEQYF. Drawing the rest from reference TRBV11-2 and TRBJ2-7, the complete variable domain is EAGVAQSPRYKIIEKRQSVAFWCNPISGHATLYWYQQILGQGPKLLIQFQNNGVVDDSQLPKDRFSAERLKGVDSTLKIQPAKLEDSAVYLCASSLDRDRDYEQYFGPGTRLTVT.